Listed below are T cell receptor beta chains from one sample, sequenced in a study of cytomegalovirus exposure and HLA in healthy donors. Here immunoSEQ multiplex PCR was the method, and the copy in TCRdb shows in-frame clones only, minus some. In the table there are around 86,000 clones, under 95% of which are singletons. Material: PBMCs. All receptors derive from a woman aged 30 to 39 in good health and CMV-seropositive. Both conserved end residues are part of each CDR3. D genes are given only for firm matches. Some rows mark clone size as missing; the rest say once, few, many or name a class of expanded clone.

size	V	D	J	length	CDR3	DNA
.	TRBV5-6	TRBD2	TRBJ2-7	16	CASSLEGPSGYYEQYF	TGTGCCAGCAGCTTGGAAGGCCCTAGCGGTTACTACGAGCAGTACTTC
.	TRBV9	.	TRBJ2-2	15	CASSVSLRGAGELFF	TGTGCCAGCAGCGTATCGTTGCGGGGAGCCGGGGAGCTGTTTTTT
.	TRBV15	TRBD1	TRBJ2-7	14	CATSRMGQGYEQYF	TGTGCCACCAGCAGAATGGGACAGGGTTACGAGCAGTACTTC
.	TRBV11-2	TRBD2	TRBJ2-1	17	CASSREGLGSLVNEQFF	TGTGCCAGCAGCCGCGAAGGACTAGGCTCCTTGGTCAATGAGCAGTTCTTC
.	TRBV10-1	TRBD2	TRBJ2-5	16	CASSKGLAGASETQYF	TGCGCCAGCAGTAAAGGACTAGCGGGAGCCTCAGAGACCCAGTACTTC
.	TRBV9	.	TRBJ2-7	15	CASSVGLAAHYEQYF	TGTGCCAGCAGCGTAGGCCTGGCGGCCCACTACGAGCAGTACTTC
.	TRBV9	.	TRBJ2-3	14	CASSVAGSTDTQYF	TGTGCCAGCAGCGTAGCGGGGTCCACAGATACGCAGTATTTT
.	TRBV28	TRBD2	TRBJ2-2	18	CASRQVLAGLGVFGELFF	TGTGCCAGCCGCCAGGTGCTAGCGGGATTAGGAGTTTTCGGGGAGCTGTTTTTT
.	TRBV4-2	TRBD2	TRBJ2-7	15	CASSLAGGLSGEQYF	TGTGCCAGCAGTCTAGCGGGAGGGCTTTCGGGCGAGCAGTACTTC
.	TRBV28	TRBD1	TRBJ1-5	15	CASRNRGTANQPQHF	TGTGCCAGCAGAAACAGGGGGACAGCCAATCAGCCCCAGCATTTT
.	TRBV7-2	TRBD2	TRBJ2-3	16	CASSSRLAGGSDTQYF	TGTGCCAGCAGCTCCCGACTAGCGGGAGGATCAGATACGCAGTATTTT
.	TRBV6-6	TRBD1	TRBJ2-2	14	CASRSRGMAGELFF	TGTGCCAGCAGAAGCAGGGGGATGGCCGGGGAGCTGTTTTTT
.	TRBV6-5	TRBD1	TRBJ2-7	13	CASSWDRPYEQYF	TGTGCCAGCAGTTGGGACAGGCCCTACGAGCAGTACTTC
.	TRBV30	.	TRBJ1-5	14	CAWSAGLTNQPQHF	TGTGCCTGGAGTGCAGGGCTCACCAATCAGCCCCAGCATTTT
.	TRBV6-4	.	TRBJ1-5	24	CASSDLPRGVGGMPRTPRALSQHF	TGTGCCAGCAGTGACTTACCAAGGGGGGTGGGAGGGATGCCGCGGACCCCCCGAGCGTTGTCCCAGCATTTT
.	TRBV2	.	TRBJ1-1	13	CASSEGGGTEAFF	TGTGCCAGCAGTGAAGGGGGGGGCACTGAAGCTTTCTTT
.	TRBV27	.	TRBJ1-5	15	CASSPNFGEDQPQHF	TGTGCCAGCAGTCCCAATTTTGGGGAGGATCAGCCCCAGCATTTT
.	TRBV30	TRBD1	TRBJ2-7	13	CAWRRLNRGEQYF	TGTGCCTGGAGGCGTTTGAACAGGGGCGAGCAGTACTTC
few	TRBV20-1	TRBD1	TRBJ1-1	10	CSARGTGDFF	TGCAGTGCTAGAGGCACAGGGGATTTCTTT
.	TRBV5-5	.	TRBJ1-3	14	CASSFGADGNTIYF	TGTGCCAGCAGCTTTGGAGCAGATGGAAACACCATATATTTT
.	TRBV29-1	.	TRBJ1-2	12	CSVAQGSGGYTF	TGCAGCGTGGCACAGGGATCGGGTGGCTACACCTTC
.	TRBV18	.	TRBJ2-4	16	CASSLTTGIAKNIQYF	TGTGCCAGCTCACTAACGACAGGCATAGCCAAAAACATTCAGTACTTC
.	TRBV28	TRBD1	TRBJ1-5	16	CASSSYGGQGNQPQHF	TGTGCCAGCAGTTCTTATGGCGGACAGGGTAATCAGCCCCAGCATTTT
.	TRBV11-2	TRBD2	TRBJ2-7	14	CASSPSGGGYEQYF	TGTGCCAGCAGCCCCTCTGGCGGGGGCTACGAGCAGTACTTC
.	TRBV6-5	.	TRBJ1-2	15	CASSYRGQTNYGYTF	TGTGCCAGCAGTTACCGCGGACAGACCAACTATGGCTACACCTTC
few	TRBV30	.	TRBJ1-5	15	CAWSVPQGGNQPQHF	TGTGCCTGGAGTGTTCCCCAGGGCGGCAATCAGCCCCAGCATTTT
.	TRBV30	.	TRBJ2-1	13	CAWSVSLDNEQFF	TGTGCCTGGAGTGTATCCCTAGACAATGAGCAGTTCTTC
.	TRBV2	.	TRBJ1-5	14	CASSDRNSNQPQHF	TGTGCCAGCAGCGACAGAAATAGCAATCAGCCCCAGCATTTT
.	TRBV6-6	.	TRBJ2-3	13	CASSTDFPDTQYF	TGTGCCAGCAGTACGGACTTTCCAGATACGCAGTATTTT
.	TRBV7-9	.	TRBJ1-5	18	CASSLVGVGGVSNQPQHF	TGTGCCAGCAGCTTAGTAGGGGTCGGTGGGGTTAGCAATCAGCCCCAGCATTTT
.	TRBV9	TRBD2	TRBJ2-1	18	CASSVAIGTSGIYNEQFF	TGTGCCAGCAGCGTAGCAATAGGGACTAGCGGAATCTACAATGAGCAGTTCTTC
.	TRBV9	TRBD1	TRBJ2-1	14	CASSGQGGLDEQFF	TGTGCCAGCAGCGGACAGGGGGGACTGGATGAGCAGTTCTTC
.	TRBV28	.	TRBJ2-1	12	CASTHPGFGQFF	TGTGCCAGCACCCACCCTGGCTTTGGGCAGTTCTTC
.	TRBV7-9	.	TRBJ2-7	12	CASSLVGYEQYF	TGTGCCAGCAGCTTAGTCGGTTACGAGCAGTACTTC
.	TRBV7-6	TRBD2	TRBJ2-5	15	CASSSLEGGGETQYF	TGTGCCAGCAGCTCCCTGGAGGGCGGGGGAGAGACCCAGTACTTC
.	TRBV30	.	TRBJ1-4	13	CAWSRLPNEKLFF	TGTGCCTGGAGCCGGTTGCCTAATGAAAAACTGTTTTTT
.	TRBV5-1	.	TRBJ1-3	15	CASSLSSDSGNTIYF	TGCGCCAGCAGCTTGAGCTCGGACAGCGGAAACACCATATATTTT